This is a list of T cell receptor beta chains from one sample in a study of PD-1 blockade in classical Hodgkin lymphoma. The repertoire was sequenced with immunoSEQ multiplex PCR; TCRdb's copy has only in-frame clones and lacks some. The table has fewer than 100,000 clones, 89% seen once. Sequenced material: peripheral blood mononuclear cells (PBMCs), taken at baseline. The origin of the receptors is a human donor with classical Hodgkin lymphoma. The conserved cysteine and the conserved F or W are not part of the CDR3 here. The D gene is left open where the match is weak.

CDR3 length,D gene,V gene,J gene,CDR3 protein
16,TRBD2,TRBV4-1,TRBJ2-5,ASSHPKTSGKYQETQY
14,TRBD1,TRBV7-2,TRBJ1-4,ASSSTGTVFGEKLF
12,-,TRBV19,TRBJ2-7,ASSIGESSYEQY
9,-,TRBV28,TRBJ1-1,ASSSVFGAF
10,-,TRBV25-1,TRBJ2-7,ASSVNQGEQY
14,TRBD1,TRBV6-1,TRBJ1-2,ASSGGTGGYNYGYT
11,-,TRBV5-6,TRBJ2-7,ASSLVGTYEQY
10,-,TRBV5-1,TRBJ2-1,ASSLMTNEQF
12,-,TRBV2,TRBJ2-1,ASSRLAPPNEQF
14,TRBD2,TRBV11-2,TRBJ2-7,ASSFHEREAPYEQY
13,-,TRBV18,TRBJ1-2,ASSPTPTASYGYT
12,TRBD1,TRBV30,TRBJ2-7,AWSVGRGLGEQY
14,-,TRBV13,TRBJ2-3,ASSLSYSPKADTQY
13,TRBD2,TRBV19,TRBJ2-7,ASSTSRTSRYEQY
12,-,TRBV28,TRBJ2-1,ASTIESSYNEQF
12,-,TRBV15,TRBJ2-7,ATSRDRGAYEQY
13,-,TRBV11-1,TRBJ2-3,ASSPTGTFTDTQY
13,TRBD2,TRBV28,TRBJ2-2,ASSLGLAGTGELF
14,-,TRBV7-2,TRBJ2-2,ASSPPPRLGGGELF
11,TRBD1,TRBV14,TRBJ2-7,ASSPRDSYEQY
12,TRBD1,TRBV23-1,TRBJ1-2,ASSQRDRGYGYT
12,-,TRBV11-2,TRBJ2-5,ASSLERLRETQY
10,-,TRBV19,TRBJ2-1,ASIPPGGEQF
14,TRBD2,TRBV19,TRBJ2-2,ASSRLAGENTGELF
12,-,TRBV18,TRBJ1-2,ASSPLSDNYGYT
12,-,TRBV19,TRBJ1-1,ASTYRGRSTEAF
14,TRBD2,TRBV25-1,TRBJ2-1,ASSEPSGSSYNEQF
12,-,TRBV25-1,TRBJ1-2,ASRDRAAFYGYT
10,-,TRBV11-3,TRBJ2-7,ASSLETGEQY
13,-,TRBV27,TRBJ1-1,ASSSHRELNTEAF
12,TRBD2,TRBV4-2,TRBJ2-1,ASSQEIAGDEQF
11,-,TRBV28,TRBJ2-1,ASSFRGRNEQF
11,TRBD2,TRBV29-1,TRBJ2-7,SVRGRYAYEQY
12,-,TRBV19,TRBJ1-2,ASSGRGDGYGYT
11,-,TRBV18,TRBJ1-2,ASSPETDYGYT
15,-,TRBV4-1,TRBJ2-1,ASSRNGQPSSYNEQF
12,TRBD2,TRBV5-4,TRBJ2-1,ASSFGTSKNEQF
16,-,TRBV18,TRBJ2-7,ASSLTRKRDRDAYEQY
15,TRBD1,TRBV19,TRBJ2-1,ASRRFETRGRYNEQF
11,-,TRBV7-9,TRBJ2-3,ASSFSAQGTQY
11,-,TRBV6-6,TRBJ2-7,ASSTRQTYEQY